This TCR beta chain was captured in a study of T cell repertoires in cytomegalovirus infection (dated by TCRdb to the late 2010s). Context from the whole study: The peptide stimulations were aimed at well-studied HLA-B-restricted epitopes as well as recently identified HLA-C-restricted CMV epitopes, whose presentation resists viral immunomodulation. The HLA type of each donor mattered for the analysis, because public TCR beta signatures pointed to carriage of CMV infection along with the matching HLA type.

The reads were generated on an Illumina HiSeq 1500. Through fastp at Q25 and MiXCR, TCRdb rebuilt clones from the public reads, retaining in-frame beta chains. Each record represents a unique CDR3 protein, reported with the most common genes and DNA among its rows. Present in this sample are over 250,000 distinct CDR3 sequences, around 20% of which were seen just once. Approximately 20% of the sample belongs to the ten largest clones. V and J lose 4 bases and 6 bases, and a span of 13 bases separates them. CDR1 and CDR2 were assigned from the germline V gene (reference sequence) as LGHDT and YNNKEL. The cysteine opens and the phenylalanine closes a CDR3 of 14 amino acids. CDR3 DNA only is kept here, 42 bases in frame from base 1. Broader findings and caveats from the paper: Carriers of CMV infection plus the relevant HLA type were discriminated by the cumulative frequency of public TCR beta family members in the study cohort and in an independent 352-donor cohort. The ex vivo response was dominated by HLA-C-restricted CMV-specific TCR beta clonotypes, which also provided the single most frequent clonotype in two of eight donors.

This clonotype showed up just a few times. Its binding antigen is unknown. Base quality data are lacking; no much larger clone is found one base away. The treatment or condition label, as the study defines it: in vitro stimulation with specific CMV peptide epitopes to enrich CMV-specific T cells. The sequence was collected from a human donor in good health (CMV status not recorded). Some clones in this sample may be carry-over from other donors' samples. This receptor chain uses TRBV3-1 and TRBJ2-1, with no confidently assigned D gene. The material was cultured PBMCs, obtained from culture after CMV antigen stimulation. The nucleotide sequence reads TGTGCCAGCAGCCGGGTGAGCCAATCCAATGAGCAGTTCTTC. Its translation is CASSRVSQSNEQFF.